The rows below give T cell receptor beta chains drawn from one sample of a study of cytomegalovirus exposure and HLA in healthy donors. Using immunoSEQ multiplex PCR, the repertoire was profiled, and TCRdb retains in-frame clones only, with some absent. Of 90,000 to 110,000 clones in the sample, around 85% were seen once. Sequencing was carried out using PBMCs. All receptors derive from a young man in good health and CMV-seropositive. CDR3s include the opening cysteine and the closing phenylalanine or tryptophan.

j_gene: TRBJ1-4
v_gene: TRBV6-1
CDR3aa: CAGQGQGEEKLFF

j_gene: TRBJ2-1
v_gene: TRBV11-2
CDR3aa: CASGVGGNEQFF

j_gene: TRBJ1-5
v_gene: TRBV10-3
CDR3aa: CAISESWGHSNQPQHF

j_gene: TRBJ2-2
v_gene: TRBV5-4
CDR3aa: CASSHLTGANTGELFF

j_gene: TRBJ1-2
v_gene: TRBV7-3
CDR3aa: CASSARQGGYGYTF

j_gene: TRBJ2-7
v_gene: TRBV2
CDR3aa: CASSDTPGLSSVEQYF

j_gene: NA
v_gene: TRBV6-4
CDR3aa: CASGLAGGHEQYF

j_gene: TRBJ2-2
v_gene: TRBV4-2
CDR3aa: CASSQALAGGTGELFF

j_gene: TRBJ2-1
v_gene: TRBV5-1
CDR3aa: CASSLKIDNEQFF

j_gene: TRBJ2-6
v_gene: TRBV5-4
CDR3aa: CASSARDTGANVLTF

j_gene: TRBJ1-2
v_gene: TRBV4-1
CDR3aa: CASSPAGLNYGYTF

j_gene: TRBJ2-5
v_gene: TRBV5-1
CDR3aa: CASSAGTIQETQYF

j_gene: TRBJ1-5
v_gene: TRBV4-1
CDR3aa: CASSPRLGARSYHF

j_gene: TRBJ1-4
v_gene: TRBV25-1
CDR3aa: CASSAGQGVGEKLFF

j_gene: TRBJ2-1
v_gene: TRBV6-4
CDR3aa: CASSLLAGDHNEQFF

j_gene: TRBJ2-1
v_gene: TRBV19
CDR3aa: CASSRSGGPYNEQFF

j_gene: TRBJ2-3
v_gene: TRBV4-1
CDR3aa: CASSQERTNTDTQYF

j_gene: TRBJ2-7
v_gene: TRBV11-2
CDR3aa: CASSTTGQGYEQYF

j_gene: TRBJ1-2
v_gene: TRBV6-4
CDR3aa: CATRDSGGYGYTF

j_gene: TRBJ1-5
v_gene: TRBV7-3
CDR3aa: CASSLRTGLNQPQHF

j_gene: NA
v_gene: TRBV5-8
CDR3aa: CASSRHPYEQYF

j_gene: TRBJ1-4
v_gene: TRBV6-5
CDR3aa: CASRPRTGEGEKLFF

j_gene: TRBJ1-1
v_gene: TRBV6-6
CDR3aa: CASSYSTGNTEAFF

j_gene: TRBJ2-3
v_gene: TRBV4-1
CDR3aa: CASSQDGGGVTDTQYF

j_gene: TRBJ1-6
v_gene: TRBV4-1
CDR3aa: CASSTTPQGLTHF

j_gene: TRBJ1-1
v_gene: TRBV5-1
CDR3aa: CASRPRGGTTEAFF

j_gene: TRBJ2-3
v_gene: TRBV4-3
CDR3aa: CASSQDPRVTDTQYF

j_gene: TRBJ2-5
v_gene: TRBV7-2
CDR3aa: CASSPDLGGGGETQYF

j_gene: TRBJ1-2
v_gene: TRBV14
CDR3aa: CASSPYRRDRERGNYGYTF

j_gene: TRBJ1-2
v_gene: TRBV5-1
CDR3aa: CASSGQGDYGYTF

j_gene: TRBJ2-1
v_gene: TRBV10-2
CDR3aa: CASSESGQGASHEQFF